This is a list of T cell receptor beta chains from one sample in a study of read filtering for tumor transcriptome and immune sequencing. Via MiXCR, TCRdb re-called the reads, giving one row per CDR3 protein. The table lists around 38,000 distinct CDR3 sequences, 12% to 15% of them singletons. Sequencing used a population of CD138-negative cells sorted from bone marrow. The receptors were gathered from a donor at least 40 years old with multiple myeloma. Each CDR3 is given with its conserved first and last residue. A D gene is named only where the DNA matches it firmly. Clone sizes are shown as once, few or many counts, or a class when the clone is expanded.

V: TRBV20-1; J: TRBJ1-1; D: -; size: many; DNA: TGCAGTGCTTGGGACCAGAACACTGAAGCTTTCTTT; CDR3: CSAWDQNTEAFF
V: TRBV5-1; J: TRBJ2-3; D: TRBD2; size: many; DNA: TGCGCCAGCAGCTGGAGGACTAGCGAGGATACGCAGTATTTT; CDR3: CASSWRTSEDTQYF
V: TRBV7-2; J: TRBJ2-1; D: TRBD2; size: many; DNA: TGTGCCAGCAGCTCCTCCGGGACTAGCCGGCCGGGGCAGTTCTTC; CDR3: CASSSSGTSRPGQFF
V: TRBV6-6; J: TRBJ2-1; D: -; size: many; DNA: TGTGCCAGCGACAGGAGCGAAGGTTACAATGAGCAGTTCTTC; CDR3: CASDRSEGYNEQFF
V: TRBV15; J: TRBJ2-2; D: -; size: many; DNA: TGTGCCACCAGCAGAGCCCCCGACAGGACGAACACCGGGGAGCTGTTTTTT; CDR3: CATSRAPDRTNTGELFF
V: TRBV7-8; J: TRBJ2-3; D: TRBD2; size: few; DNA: TGTGCCAGCAGACCAGTAGCGGGAGTGACAGATACGCGGTATTTT; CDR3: CASRPVAGVTDTRYF
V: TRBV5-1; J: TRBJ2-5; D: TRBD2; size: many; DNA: TGCACCAGCACCCAAGGCGGTAGCGGGAAAGAGACCCAGTACTTC; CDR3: CTSTQGGSGKETQYF
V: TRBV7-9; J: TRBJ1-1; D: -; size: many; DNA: TGTGCCAGCAGCCACGGGTCCACCCAACCTAACACTGAAGCTTTCTTT; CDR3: CASSHGSTQPNTEAFF
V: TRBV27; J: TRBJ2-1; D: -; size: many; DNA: TGTGCCAGCAGTTTGGGCTTCTCCTACAATGAGCAGTTCTTC; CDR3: CASSLGFSYNEQFF
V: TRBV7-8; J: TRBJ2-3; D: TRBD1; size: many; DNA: TGTGCCAGCAGCTCCAGGACAGGGATGACAGATACGCAGTATTTT; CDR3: CASSSRTGMTDTQYF
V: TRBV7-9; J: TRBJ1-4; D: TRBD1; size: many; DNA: TGTGCCAGCAGCTTGGGCGGGACAGGGGGAGAAAAACTGTTTTTT; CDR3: CASSLGGTGGEKLFF
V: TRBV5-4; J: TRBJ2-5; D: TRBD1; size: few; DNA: TGTGCCAGCAGCCTGGACAGGGTAGGGGGAGAGACCCAGTACTTC; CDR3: CASSLDRVGGETQYF
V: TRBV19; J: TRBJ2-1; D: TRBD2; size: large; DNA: TGTGCCAGTAGTATCACTAGCGGGGGCCGCTCCTACAATGAGCAGTTCTTC; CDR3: CASSITSGGRSYNEQFF
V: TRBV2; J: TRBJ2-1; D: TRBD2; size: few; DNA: TGTGCCAGCATTAGCGGGAGCGGGTTAAATGAGCAGTTCTTC; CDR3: CASISGSGLNEQFF
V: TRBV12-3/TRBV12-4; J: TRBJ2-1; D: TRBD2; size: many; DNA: TGTGCCAGCAGGACTAGCGACTCCTACAATGAGCAGTTCTTC; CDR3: CASRTSDSYNEQFF
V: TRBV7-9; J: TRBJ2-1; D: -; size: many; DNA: TGTGCCAGCAGCTTAGCGGGAATTGAGCAGTTCTTC; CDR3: CASSLAGIEQFF
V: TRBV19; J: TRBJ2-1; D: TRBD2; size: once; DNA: TGTGCCAGTAGTAGTGGGGGCGGGAGGGCCTACAATGAGCAGTTCTTC; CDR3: CASSSGGGRAYNEQFF
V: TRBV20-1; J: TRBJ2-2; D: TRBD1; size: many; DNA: TGCAGTGCTAGAGTAGGGACAGGGGGCACCGGGGAGCTGTTTTTT; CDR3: CSARVGTGGTGELFF
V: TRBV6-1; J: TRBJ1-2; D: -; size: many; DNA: TGTGCCAGCAGTGAAGTGGACAGCTTTAACTATGGCTACACCTTC; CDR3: CASSEVDSFNYGYTF
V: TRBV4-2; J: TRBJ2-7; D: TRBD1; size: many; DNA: TGTGCCAGCAGCCCAGGCGACAGGGGGGCCTACGAGCAGTACTTC; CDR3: CASSPGDRGAYEQYF